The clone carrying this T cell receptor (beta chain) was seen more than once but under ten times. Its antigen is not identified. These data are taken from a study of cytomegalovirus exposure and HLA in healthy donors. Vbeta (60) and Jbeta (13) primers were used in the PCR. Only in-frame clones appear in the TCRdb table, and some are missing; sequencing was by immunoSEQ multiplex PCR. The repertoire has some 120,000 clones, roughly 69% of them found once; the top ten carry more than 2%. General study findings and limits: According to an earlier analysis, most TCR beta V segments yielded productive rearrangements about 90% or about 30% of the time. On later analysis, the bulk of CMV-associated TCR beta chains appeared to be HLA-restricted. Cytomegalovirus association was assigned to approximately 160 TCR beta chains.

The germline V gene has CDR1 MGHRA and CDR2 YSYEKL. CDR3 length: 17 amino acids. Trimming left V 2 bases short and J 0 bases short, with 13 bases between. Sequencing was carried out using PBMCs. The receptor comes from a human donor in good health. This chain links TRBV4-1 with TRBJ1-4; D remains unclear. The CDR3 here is CASSQPRGITTNEKLFF. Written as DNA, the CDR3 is TGCGCCAGCAGCCAACCCCGAGGTATTACAACTAATGAAAAACTGTTTTTT.